A selection of T cell receptor beta chains follows, all from one sample in a study of Ad26.COV2.S vaccination and SARS-CoV-2 variants. This table comes from immunoSEQ multiplex PCR, and its TCRdb copy is limited to in-frame clones, with some not included. This table has about 420,000 clones, 88% appearing once. The sequences come from peripheral blood, collected in a trial of Ad26.COV2.S vaccine versus placebo. Source of these receptors: a person aged 18-65 years who received the Ad26.COV2.S COVID-19 vaccine or a placebo. Both conserved end residues are part of each CDR3. The order of the fields is clone size, D gene, V gene, J gene, CDR3 protein, CDR3 DNA. D genes are given only for firm matches. Only part of the rows carry a size: once, few, many, or a class if the clone is expanded.

>.|.|TRBV11-2|TRBJ1-5
CASSLDGLLPQHF
TGTGCCAGCAGCTTAGATGGCCTTCTGCCCCAGCATTTT
>.|TRBD1|TRBV9|TRBJ2-6
CASSARPQGVGANVLTF
TGTGCCAGCAGCGCTCGCCCCCAGGGGGTTGGGGCCAACGTCCTGACTTTC
>.|.|TRBV5-4|TRBJ2-3
CASSYEGVTDTQYF
TGTGCCAGCAGCTACGAGGGGGTCACAGATACGCAGTATTTT
>.|.|TRBV2|TRBJ1-4
CASAFRRDNEKLFF
TGTGCCAGCGCCTTTCGGCGGGATAATGAAAAACTGTTTTTT
>.|.|TRBV5-1|TRBJ2-3
CASSAKEGADTQYF
TGCGCCAGCAGCGCCAAGGAGGGGGCAGATACGCAGTATTTT
>.|.|TRBV24-1|TRBJ1-2
CATLASVNSTNYGYTF
TGTGCCACCCTCGCTTCGGTTAACTCCACCAACTATGGCTACACCTTC
>.|.|TRBV7-2|TRBJ2-3
CASSWTATDTQYF
TGTGCCAGCAGCTGGACAGCCACAGATACGCAGTATTTT
>.|TRBD1|TRBV6-2/TRBV6-3|TRBJ2-7
CASSWRTGKGSEQYF
TGTGCCAGCAGTTGGAGGACAGGGAAGGGCTCCGAGCAGTACTTC
>.|.|TRBV30|TRBJ1-6
CAWSREDNSPLHF
TGTGCCTGGAGCCGGGAAGATAATTCACCCCTCCACTTT
>.|TRBD1|TRBV29-1|TRBJ1-3
CSATGVGNTIYF
TGCAGCGCAACAGGGGTCGGAAACACCATATATTTT
>.|.|TRBV7-9|TRBJ2-1
CASSIRQGREQFF
TGTGCCAGCAGCATCCGTCAGGGACGTGAGCAGTTCTTC
>.|TRBD1|TRBV3-1/TRBV3-2|TRBJ1-1
CASSARDRNTEAFF
TGTGCCAGCAGCGCCCGGGACAGGAACACTGAAGCTTTCTTT
>.|.|TRBV2|TRBJ2-6
CASSAAGGANVLTF
TGTGCCAGCAGTGCCGCGGGGGGGGCCAACGTCCTGACTTTC
>.|.|TRBV7-9|TRBJ1-2
CASSLVAGPTNGYTF
TGTGCCAGCAGCTTAGTGGCAGGGCCGACGAATGGCTACACCTTC
>.|TRBD2|TRBV5-8|TRBJ2-5
CASSLSAGGKETQYF
TGTGCCAGCAGCTTGTCCGCGGGGGGGAAAGAGACCCAGTACTTC
>.|.|TRBV27|TRBJ2-7
CASSSPYEQYF
TGTGCCAGCAGTTCTCCCTACGAGCAGTACTTC
>.|TRBD1|TRBV5-5|TRBJ2-2
CAGGQNSGELFF
TGTGCCGGGGGACAGAACTCCGGGGAGCTGTTTTTT
>.|TRBD2|TRBV4-1|TRBJ2-7
CASCEVAGAYEQYF
TGCGCCAGCTGCGAGGTAGCGGGGGCCTACGAGCAGTACTTC
>once|.|TRBV5-1|TRBJ1-1
CASSLAPGGTEAFF
TGCGCCAGCAGCTTGGCGCCCGGGGGTACTGAAGCTTTCTTT
>.|.|TRBV4-2|TRBJ2-1
CASSQERSERLHNEQFF
TGTGCCAGCAGCCAAGAGAGATCCGAGCGGTTACACAATGAGCAGTTCTTC
>.|.|TRBV7-2|TRBJ2-3
CASSLAPGFLGQSTDTQYF
TGTGCCAGCAGCTTAGCGCCGGGGTTTTTGGGACAAAGCACAGATACGCAGTATTTT
>.|TRBD2|TRBV10-3|TRBJ2-3
CAISPFRTSAETDTQYF
TGTGCCATCAGCCCTTTTCGGACTAGCGCCGAGACAGATACGCAGTATTTT
>few|TRBD1|TRBV5-6|TRBJ1-2
CASRKGQGMIAYGYTF
TGTGCCAGCAGAAAAGGACAGGGGATGATTGCCTATGGCTACACCTTC
>.|TRBD1|TRBV7-9|TRBJ2-2
CASSLAPDRPNTGELFF
TGTGCCAGCAGCTTAGCCCCGGACAGGCCGAACACCGGGGAGCTGTTTTTT
>.|.|TRBV15|TRBJ1-5
CATSRQDLLSQPQHF
TGTGCCACCAGCCGACAGGACCTTCTTAGTCAGCCCCAGCATTTT
>.|.|TRBV25-1|TRBJ2-1
CASSEGGINEQFF
TGTGCCAGCAGTGAAGGTGGTATCAATGAGCAGTTCTTC
>few|.|TRBV6-4|TRBJ2-1
CASSESASSHNEQFF
TGTGCCAGCAGTGAGAGTGCTAGCAGCCACAATGAGCAGTTCTTC
>.|TRBD2|TRBV9|TRBJ2-3
CASSGLGTSGVTDTQYF
TGTGCCAGCAGCGGCCTCGGGACTAGCGGGGTGACAGATACGCAGTATTTT
>once|TRBD1|TRBV30|TRBJ1-5
CAWSGVQGWSHSNQPQHF
TGTGCCTGGAGTGGGGTACAGGGGTGGTCCCATAGCAATCAGCCCCAGCATTTT
>.|TRBD2|TRBV7-9|TRBJ2-3
CASLRGTDTQYF
TGTGCCAGCTTGCGGGGGACAGATACGCAGTATTTT
>.|.|TRBV6-4|TRBJ1-4
CASSEAFGTNEKLFF
TGTGCCAGCAGTGAAGCCTTTGGGACTAATGAAAAACTGTTTTTT
>.|TRBD1|TRBV7-8|TRBJ2-3
CASSPGARGRSTDTQYF
TGTGCCAGCAGCCCTGGGGCCAGGGGGCGCAGCACAGATACGCAGTATTTT
>.|.|TRBV6-2/TRBV6-3|TRBJ1-6
CASSYSGARNSPLHF
TGTGCCAGCAGTTATAGTGGGGCTCGGAATTCACCCCTCCACTTT
>.|.|TRBV12-5|TRBJ2-7
CASVLSSRGKGGYEQYF
TGTGCTAGTGTCCTCTCGTCGCGGGGGAAGGGGGGCTACGAGCAGTACTTC
>.|.|TRBV19|TRBJ2-7
CASSMAWASSYEQYF
TGTGCCAGTAGTATGGCCTGGGCGAGCTCCTACGAGCAGTACTTC
>.|.|TRBV7-9|TRBJ2-3
CASSLEFGGTDTQYF
TGTGCCAGCAGCTTAGAGTTCGGGGGTACAGATACGCAGTATTTT
>.|.|TRBV4-1|TRBJ1-2
CASSQGQGGYTF
TGCGCCAGCAGCCAAGGACAAGGAGGCTACACCTTC
>.|TRBD1|TRBV7-8|TRBJ2-7
CASSFTTGESYEQYF
TGTGCCAGCAGCTTCACGACAGGGGAAAGCTACGAGCAGTACTTC
>.|TRBD2|TRBV28|TRBJ2-1
CASSLGYGTKDNEQFF
TGTGCCAGCAGTTTAGGATACGGGACTAAAGACAATGAGCAGTTCTTC
>.|.|TRBV27|TRBJ1-2
CATRTVDYGYTF
TGTGCCACCCGGACAGTCGACTATGGCTACACCTTC
>.|.|TRBV30|TRBJ1-1
CAWSIRGSTEAFF
TGTGCCTGGAGTATCAGGGGAAGTACTGAAGCTTTCTTT
>.|.|TRBV3-1/TRBV3-2|TRBJ1-1
CASSQVMDAGTEAFF
TGTGCCAGCAGCCAAGTAATGGACGCGGGGACTGAAGCTTTCTTT
>.|TRBD1|TRBV5-1|TRBJ2-2
CASSPGQGGTGELFF
TGCGCCAGCAGCCCCGGACAGGGGGGCACCGGGGAGCTGTTTTTT
>.|.|TRBV4-1|TRBJ2-5
CASSQDPRHRKETQYF
TGCGCCAGCAGCCAAGATCCGAGACACAGGAAAGAGACCCAGTACTTC
>.|.|TRBV6-5|TRBJ2-1
CASSPEGMAYNEQFF
TGTGCCAGCAGTCCCGAGGGGATGGCATACAATGAGCAGTTCTTC
>.|.|TRBV28|TRBJ2-2
CASSQQGGTGELFF
TGTGCCAGCAGCCAACAGGGCGGCACCGGGGAGCTGTTTTTT